Included here is one T cell receptor beta chain sequence, with context. No antigen is known for it. Sequencing was performed with immunoSEQ multiplex PCR; in TCRdb, only in-frame clones are kept and a portion is missing. The repertoire has roughly 73,000 clones, around 77% of them found once; the top ten carry approximately 1.4%. These data are taken from a study of T cell repertoires and HLA-DP antigens. Findings and limits, study-wide: Naive and memory CD4+ repertoires were not analysed separately. Average cumulative frequency of previously undetected clones was about 36% against one allele and more than 50% against the other. A non-physiological HeLa system presented antigen to total CD4+ responders.

V lost 0 bases and J lost 5; bases outside the gene matches: 7. The germline gives CDR1 GTSNPN, CDR2 SVGIG (reference sequence). CDR3 length equals 15 residues. What was sequenced was CD4+ T cells from PBMCs. This receptor was identified in a man aged 60 to 75 in good health and CMV-seronegative. The chain uses TRBV30 and TRBJ1-5, with TRBD1 identical over 7 bases. The CDR3 sequence is CAWSVYSGGDQPQHF. CDR3 bases: TGTGCCTGGAGTGTATATTCAGGGGGAGATCAGCCCCAGCATTTT.